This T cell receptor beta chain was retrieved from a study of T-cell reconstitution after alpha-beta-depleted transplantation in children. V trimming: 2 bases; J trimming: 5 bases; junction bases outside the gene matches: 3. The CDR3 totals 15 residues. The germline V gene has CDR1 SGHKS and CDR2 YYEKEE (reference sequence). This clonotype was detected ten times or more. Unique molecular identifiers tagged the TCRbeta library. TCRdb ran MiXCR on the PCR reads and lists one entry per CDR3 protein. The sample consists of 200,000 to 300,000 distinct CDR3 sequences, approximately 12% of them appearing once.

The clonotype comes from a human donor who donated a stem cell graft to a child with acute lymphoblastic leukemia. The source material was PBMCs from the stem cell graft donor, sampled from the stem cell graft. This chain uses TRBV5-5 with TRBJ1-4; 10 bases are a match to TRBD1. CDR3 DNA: TGTGCCAGCAGCTTCGTGGGACAGGGGAATGAAAAACTGTTTTTT. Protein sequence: CASSFVGQGNEKLFF.